This T cell receptor beta chain is drawn from a study of CD8 T cells in Susac syndrome. Turning to the study itself: Treatment at blood withdrawal was none, corticosteroids, or intravenous immunoglobulin alone in Susac syndrome patients.

Reverse transcription of 0.5 to 1 ug RNA was performed with random hexamers. Coverage of TCR beta CDR3 amplification by immunoSEQ multiplex PCR extended to 54 Vbeta and 13 Jbeta. TCRdb re-called the immunoSEQ multiplex PCR reads with MiXCR, one entry per CDR3 protein. The data contain roughly 180,000 distinct CDR3 sequences, over 90% of them singletons. The CDR3 runs to 13 residues. CDR1 is SGHTA, CDR2 FQGNSA, per germline. With 6 bases clipped from V and 10 bases from J, the junction kept 9 bases outside the gene matches. As judged by recently defined diagnostic criteria, patients with Susac syndrome had definite or probable disease. The TEMRA cells underwent FACS enrichment, while the CD8+ and CD4+ T cells underwent negative isolation.

The gene calls are TRBV7-2 and TRBJ2-1; 7 nucleotides agree with TRBD1. The specimen was CD4+ T cells from PBMCs. This receptor was obtained from a human donor with Susac syndrome. For the CDR3, the DNA is TGTGCCAGCAGTGGAGACAGGGTAGGCGAGCAGTTCTTC. Translation gives CASSGDRVGEQFF.